This T cell receptor beta chain was identified during a study of CXCR3-negative and CXCR3-positive naive CD8 T cells. The libraries of TRB cDNA were prepared using 5' RACE with UMI labels. One entry per CDR3 protein, without DNA, is what TCRdb gives after re-calling the 5' RACE reads. Listed are approximately 83,000 distinct CDR3 sequences; approximately 1.4% falls within the top ten. General study results and limits: High diversity, comparable across both naive subsets, contrasted with much lower diversity in memory CD8+ cells. Upon cryopreservation, CXCR3 expression partially decreased, and most assays used fresh PBMCs.

CDR1 is SQVTM and CDR2 is ANQGSEA in the germline V gene. The CDR3 runs to 12 residues. On this clonotype: As yet, its antigen is unknown.

The source is a human donor in good health. Some clones in this sample may be carry-over from other donors' samples. The specimen sequenced was naive CXCR3- CD8+ T cells from blood. Subset: CD45RO-CCR7+CD27+CD95- naive CD8+ T cells lacking CXCR3 (TNR3-). The chain employs TRBV29-1 and TRBJ2-1; TCRdb proposes TRBD1, but this gene call is untestable without DNA. The CDR3 sequence: CSVLGQTNEQFF.